The source of this TCR beta chain is a study of blood T cell repertoires in COVID-19. Across the study: Acute-phase and convalescent COVID-19 samples originated in the United States, Italy and Spain. T cells, B-cell-depleted T cells, or PBMCs provided the cDNA or gDNA that served as material.

The germline V gene has CDR1 SGHNT and CDR2 YYREEE (reference sequence). CDR3 length: 16 amino acids. The V and J ends lost 4 bases and 0 bases, in that order; junction bases with no gene match: 9. How the authors handled the data: By means of reference gene primer amplification, nucleated cell counts were estimated. Assay: immunoSEQ multiplex PCR; the TCRdb copy retains only in-frame clones and omits some. D and trimming were read from the DNA, whereas the V and J calls and clone size are those reported in that table. The table shows over 100,000 clones, with roughly 89% occurring only once. A Seattle source enrolled patients during active infection and followed them longitudinally.

The chain couples TRBV5-4 to TRBJ1-2; 7 bases match TRBD1. Specimen: peripheral blood. This TCR was recovered from a man aged 55 to 69 with COVID-19, enrolled during active disease. CDR3 DNA sequence: TGTGCCAGCAGCATACAGACAGGGCAAACTAACTATGGCTACACCTTC. Residues: CASSIQTGQTNYGYTF.